This T cell receptor (beta chain) is drawn from a study of PD-L1 blockade in urothelial cancer. Overall study: Most patients, about 85% of the roughly 29, were males with bladder-origin cancer.

The CDR3 contains 19 residues. Germline V CDR1 and CDR2: LNHDA, SQIVND (reference sequence). After removal of 1 base from V and 1 base from J, the junction contained 10 bases not matched to a gene. TCRdb's table, derived via immunoSEQ multiplex PCR, lists solely in-frame clones and lacks some. The data hold about 81,000 clones, with more than 85% observed a single time. Per patient, between 1 and 8 samples were collected at pretreatment and on-treatment time points. The sample in question was PBMCs, obtained around atezolizumab (anti-PD-L1) treatment. This clonotype was obtained from a man in his sixties with urothelial cancer. This chain joins TRBV19 and TRBJ2-7; the match to TRBD2 covers 13 bases. CDR3 sequence reads: CASSIAGRTSGGQSYEQYF. CDR3 DNA sequence: TGTGCCAGTAGTATAGCAGGCCGGACTAGCGGGGGTCAGTCCTACGAGCAGTACTTC.